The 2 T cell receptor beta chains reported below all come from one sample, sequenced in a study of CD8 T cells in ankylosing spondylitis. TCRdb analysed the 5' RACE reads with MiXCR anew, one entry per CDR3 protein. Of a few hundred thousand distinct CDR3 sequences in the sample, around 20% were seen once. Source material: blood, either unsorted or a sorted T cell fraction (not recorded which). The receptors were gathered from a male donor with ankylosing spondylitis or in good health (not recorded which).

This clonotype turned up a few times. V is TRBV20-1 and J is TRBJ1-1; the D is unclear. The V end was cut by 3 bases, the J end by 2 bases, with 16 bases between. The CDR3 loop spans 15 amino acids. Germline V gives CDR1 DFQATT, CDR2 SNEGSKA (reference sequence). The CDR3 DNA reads TGCAGTGCTAGCTTCATCTCACTTCCTAACACTGAAGCTTTCTTT. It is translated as CSASFISLPNTEAFF.

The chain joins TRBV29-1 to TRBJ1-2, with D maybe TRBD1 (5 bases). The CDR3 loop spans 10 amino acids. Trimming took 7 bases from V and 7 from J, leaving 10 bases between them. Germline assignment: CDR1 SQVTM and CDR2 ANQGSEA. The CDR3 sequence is CSARDSGYTF. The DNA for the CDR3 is TGCAGCGCCCGGGACTCTGGCTACACCTTC.